This T cell receptor (beta chain) was profiled in a study of blood T cell repertoires in COVID-19. Looking at the study overall: The origin of the acute and convalescent COVID-19 samples was the United States, Italy and Spain.

Sequenced by immunoSEQ multiplex PCR; TCRdb stores in-frame clones only, minus some. The data contain roughly 91,000 clones, roughly 86% of them seen just once; the ten biggest clones take up about 1.2%. The TCR comes from an elderly woman with acute or convalescent COVID-19. The sample taken for sequencing was peripheral blood.

The CDR3 region is CSVDDREYEQFF. CDR3 in DNA: TGCAGCGTTGATGACAGGGAGTATGAGCAGTTCTTC. The genes are TRBV29-1 and TRBJ2-1; 7 bases fit TRBD1. Germline V gene lookup returns CDR1 SQVTM and CDR2 ANQGSEA. Trimming cost V 3 bases and J 8 bases; bases outside gene matches: 4. The CDR3 has 12 amino acids.